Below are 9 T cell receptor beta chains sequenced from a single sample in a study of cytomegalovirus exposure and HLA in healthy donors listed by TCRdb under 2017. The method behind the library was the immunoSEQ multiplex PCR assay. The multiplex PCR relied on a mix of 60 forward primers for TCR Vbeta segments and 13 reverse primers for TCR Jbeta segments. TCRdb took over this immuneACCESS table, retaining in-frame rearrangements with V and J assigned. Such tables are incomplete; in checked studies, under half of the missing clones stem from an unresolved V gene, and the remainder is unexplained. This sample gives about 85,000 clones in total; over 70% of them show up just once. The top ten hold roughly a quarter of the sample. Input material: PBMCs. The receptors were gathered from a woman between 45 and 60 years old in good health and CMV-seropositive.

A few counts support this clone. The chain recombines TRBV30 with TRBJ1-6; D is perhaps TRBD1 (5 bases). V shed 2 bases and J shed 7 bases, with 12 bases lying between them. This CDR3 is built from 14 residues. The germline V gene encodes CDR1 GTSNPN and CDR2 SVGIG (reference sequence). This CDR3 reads CAWSQGVRNSPLHF. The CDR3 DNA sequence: TGTGCCTGGAGTCAAGGGGTTAGAAATTCACCCCTCCACTTT.

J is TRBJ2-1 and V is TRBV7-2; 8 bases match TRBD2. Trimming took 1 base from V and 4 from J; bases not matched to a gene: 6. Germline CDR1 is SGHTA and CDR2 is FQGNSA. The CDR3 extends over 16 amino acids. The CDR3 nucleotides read TGTGCCAGCAGCTTAGGGGGCGGGAGGAGGTACAATGAGCAGTTCTTC. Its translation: CASSLGGGRRYNEQFF.

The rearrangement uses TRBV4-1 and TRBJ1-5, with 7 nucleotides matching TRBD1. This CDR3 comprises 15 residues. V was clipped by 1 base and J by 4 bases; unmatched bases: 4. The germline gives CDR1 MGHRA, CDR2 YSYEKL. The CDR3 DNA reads TGCGCCAGCAGCCAAGGGTTCAGGGGGAATCAGCCCCAGCATTTT. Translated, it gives CASSQGFRGNQPQHF.

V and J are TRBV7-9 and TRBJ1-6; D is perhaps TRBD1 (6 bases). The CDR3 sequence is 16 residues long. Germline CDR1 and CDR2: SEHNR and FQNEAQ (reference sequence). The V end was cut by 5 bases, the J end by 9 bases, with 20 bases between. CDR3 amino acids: CASSPITAGVSSPLHF. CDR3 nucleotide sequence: TGTGCCAGCAGCCCCATTACGGCAGGGGTGAGTTCACCCCTCCACTTT.

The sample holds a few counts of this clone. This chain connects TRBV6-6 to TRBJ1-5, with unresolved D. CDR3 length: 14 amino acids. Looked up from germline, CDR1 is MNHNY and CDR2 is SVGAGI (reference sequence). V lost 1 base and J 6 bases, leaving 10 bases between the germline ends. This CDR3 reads CASSYYIGVQPQHF. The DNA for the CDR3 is TGTGCCAGCAGTTACTATATCGGGGTTCAGCCCCAGCATTTT.

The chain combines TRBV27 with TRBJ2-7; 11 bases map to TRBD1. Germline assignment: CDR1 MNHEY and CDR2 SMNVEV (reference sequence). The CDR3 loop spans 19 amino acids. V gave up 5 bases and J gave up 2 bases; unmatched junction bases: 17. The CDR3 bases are TGTGCCAGCAGTGTCCGGCCGGGGACAGGGGGTACGTTGGCCTACGAGCAGTACTTC. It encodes CASSVRPGTGGTLAYEQYF.

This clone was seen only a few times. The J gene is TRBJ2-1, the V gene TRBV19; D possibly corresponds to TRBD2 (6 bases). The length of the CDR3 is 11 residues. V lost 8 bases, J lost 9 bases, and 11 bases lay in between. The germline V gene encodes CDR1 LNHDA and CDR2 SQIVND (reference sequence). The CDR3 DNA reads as TGTGCCAGTGGAAGCGGGCGTGAGCAGTTCTTC. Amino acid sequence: CASGSGREQFF.

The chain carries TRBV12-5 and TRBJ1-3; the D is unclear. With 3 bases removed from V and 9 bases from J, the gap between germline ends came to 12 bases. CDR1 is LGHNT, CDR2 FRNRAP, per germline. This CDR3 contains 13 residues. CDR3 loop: CASGLTEKATIYF. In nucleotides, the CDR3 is TGTGCTAGTGGTTTAACAGAGAAAGCCACCATATATTTT.

The CDR3 spells CASSQVPNTEAFF. The CDR3 coding sequence is TGTGCCAGCAGTCAGGTGCCTAACACTGAAGCTTTCTTT. The J gene is TRBJ1-1, the V gene TRBV27; D is unresolved. The CDR3 covers 13 residues. The germline V gene encodes CDR1 MNHEY and CDR2 SMNVEV (reference sequence). V was shortened by 5 bases and J by 2 bases, with 9 bases between the two germline ends.